Given below is one TCR beta chain in context. Here immunoSEQ multiplex PCR was the method, and the copy in TCRdb shows in-frame clones only, minus some. The data hold around 33,000 clones, with under 95% observed a single time. The record originates from a study of T cell changes during pregnancy in multiple sclerosis. Germline lookup yields CDR1 KGHSH and CDR2 LQKENI. CDR3 size: 14 residues. V shed 4 bases and J 10 bases; nucleotides not matched to a gene: 4. The origin of this receptor is a female donor in good health, enrolled as a control in a pregnancy study. The sequencing used peripheral blood, collected in the third trimester of pregnancy. This chain uses TRBV18 with TRBJ1-6; 10 nucleotides agree with TRBD1. CDR3 sequence (DNA): TGTGCCAGCTCACAGGGACAGGGGCAATCACCCCTCCACTTT. Translated, it gives CASSQGQGQSPLHF.